This T cell receptor beta chain appears in the sequencing data of a study of T cell responses to AZD1222 COVID-19 vaccine. Generated by immunoSEQ multiplex PCR, the TCRdb table keeps only in-frame clones and is missing some. The data show some 81,000 clones, approximately 83% seen once. CDR1 is ENHRY, CDR2 SYGVKD, per germline. This CDR3 spans 13 amino acids. V was clipped by 5 bases and J by 6 bases, with 10 bases between them. This clone is a singleton in its sample. Its antigen is as yet unknown. Study-wide results and limits: No day 14 peak samples; only post-peak repertoires were characterized. Receipt of two AZD1222 doses was followed by a rise in Spike-specific TCR breadth and depth.

The receptor was isolated from an adult who received the AZD1222 COVID-19 vaccine. Sequencing was performed on peripheral blood, taken 28 days after the second AZD1222 dose. This chain links TRBV10-3 with TRBJ1-4; D is unresolved. This chain's CDR3 is CAISPVRDEKLFF. The CDR3, as DNA: TGTGCCATCAGTCCTGTCCGGGATGAAAAACTGTTTTTT.